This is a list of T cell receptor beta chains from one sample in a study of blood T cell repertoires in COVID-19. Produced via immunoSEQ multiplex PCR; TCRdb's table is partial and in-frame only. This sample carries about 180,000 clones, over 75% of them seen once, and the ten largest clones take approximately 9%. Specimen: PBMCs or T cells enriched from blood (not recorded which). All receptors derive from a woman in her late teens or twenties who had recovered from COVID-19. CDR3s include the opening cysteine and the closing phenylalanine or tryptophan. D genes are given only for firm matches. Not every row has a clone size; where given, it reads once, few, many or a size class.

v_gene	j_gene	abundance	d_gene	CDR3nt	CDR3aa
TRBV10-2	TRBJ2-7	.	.	TGCGCCACCGGACAGGGAGGGGGAGGAGTAGGAGACTTC	CATGQGGGGVGDF
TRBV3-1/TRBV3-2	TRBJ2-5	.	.	TGTGCCAGCAGCCAACCGTTGTCTAGTGTTGTCGGAGAGACCCAGTACTTC	CASSQPLSSVVGETQYF
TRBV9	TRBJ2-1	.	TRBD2	TGTGCCAGCAGCGTAGGTTCCCTAGCGGAGTACAATGAGCAGTTCTTC	CASSVGSLAEYNEQFF
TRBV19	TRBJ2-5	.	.	TGTGCCAGTAGTATACTACAGGAGGGCCAAGAGACCCAGTACTTC	CASSILQEGQETQYF
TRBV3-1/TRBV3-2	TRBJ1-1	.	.	TGTGCCAGCAGCCAAGTCGGGGGGATGAACACTGAAGCTTTCTTT	CASSQVGGMNTEAFF
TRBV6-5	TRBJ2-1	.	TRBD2	TGTGCCAGCAGTCCACTAGCGGGAGGCTACAATGAGCAGTTCTTC	CASSPLAGGYNEQFF
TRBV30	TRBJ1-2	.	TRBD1	TGTGCCTCCCCCGGGACAGAAGAACGGGTCGGCTACACCTTC	CASPGTEERVGYTF
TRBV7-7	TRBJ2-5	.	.	TGTGCTAGCAGCTTAAACCAGGGCGACCAAGAGACCCAGTACTTC	CASSLNQGDQETQYF
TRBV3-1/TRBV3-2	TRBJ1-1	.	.	TGTGCCAGCAGCCAAACTGGGAACACTGAAGCTTTCTTT	CASSQTGNTEAFF
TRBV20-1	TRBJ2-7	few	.	TGCAGTGCTAGTGCCCGAAGACAGCCCTACGAGCAGTACTTC	CSASARRQPYEQYF
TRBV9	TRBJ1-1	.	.	TGTGCCAGCAGCGTTTCAGGATTTAACACTGAAGCTTTCTTT	CASSVSGFNTEAFF
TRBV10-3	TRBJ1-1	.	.	TGTGCCATCAGTCCCGACAGGAACACTGAAGCTTTCTTT	CAISPDRNTEAFF
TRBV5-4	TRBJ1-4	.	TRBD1	TGTGCCAGCAGCATAGACAGGGGTGAAAAACTGTTTTTT	CASSIDRGEKLFF
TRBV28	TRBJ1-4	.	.	TGTGCCAGCAGTAGACTTGCAACTAATGAAAAACTGTTTTTT	CASSRLATNEKLFF
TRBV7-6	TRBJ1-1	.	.	TGTGCCAGCAGCGCAGGGGACCCGAACACTGAAGCTTTCTTT	CASSAGDPNTEAFF
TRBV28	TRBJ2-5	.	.	TGTGCCAGCAGTCGGAGTGGCAGGAGGAAAGAGACCCAGTACTTC	CASSRSGRRKETQYF
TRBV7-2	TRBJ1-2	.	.	TGTGCCAGCAGCTTAGCGTATCAGGGTTCGGGCTACACCTTC	CASSLAYQGSGYTF
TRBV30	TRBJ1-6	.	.	TGTGCCCGTCGGACAGAAAGCACCTATAATTCACCCCTCCACTTT	CARRTESTYNSPLHF
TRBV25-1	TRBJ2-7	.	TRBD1	TGTGCCAGCAGTGAATCGGGACAGGGAAAAGACGAGCAGTACTTC	CASSESGQGKDEQYF
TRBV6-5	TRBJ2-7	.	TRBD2	TGTGCCAGCAGGCCCGGCGGGGGGAGCTCCTACGAGCAGTACTTC	CASRPGGGSSYEQYF
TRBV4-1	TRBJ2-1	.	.	TGCGCCAGCAGCCAAGATACGCGTGAGCAGTTCTTC	CASSQDTREQFF
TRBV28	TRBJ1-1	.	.	TGTGCCAGCAGTTTAATTGCGATTATGAACACTGAAGCTTTCTTT	CASSLIAIMNTEAFF
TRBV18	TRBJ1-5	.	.	TGTGCCAGCTCCGCCGGGGTCTCAAATCAGCCCCAGCATTTT	CASSAGVSNQPQHF
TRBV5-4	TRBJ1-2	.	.	TGTGCCAGCAGCTTGTATGGACTCGGCTACACCTTC	CASSLYGLGYTF
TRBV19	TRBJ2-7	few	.	TGTGCCAGTAGTATAGTATCGGCGGGCGAGCAGTACTTC	CASSIVSAGEQYF
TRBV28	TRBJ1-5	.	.	TGTGCCAGCAAAGCGAGAGATAGCAATCAGCCCCAGCATTTT	CASKARDSNQPQHF
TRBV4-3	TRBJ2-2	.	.	TGCGCCAGCAGCCAAGGAAGGCTAGCGTCCGGGGAGCTGTTTTTT	CASSQGRLASGELFF
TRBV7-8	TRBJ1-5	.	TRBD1	TGTGCCAGCAGATTCGGGACAGTGATCGACAATCAGCCCCAGCATTTT	CASRFGTVIDNQPQHF
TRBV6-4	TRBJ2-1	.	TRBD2	TGTGCCAGCAGTGATCGGACTAGCGGGGGTTTTGATGAGCAGTTCTTC	CASSDRTSGGFDEQFF
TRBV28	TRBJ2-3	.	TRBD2	TGTGCCAGCAGCCCTAGCGGGAAGAGCACAGATACGCAGTATTTT	CASSPSGKSTDTQYF
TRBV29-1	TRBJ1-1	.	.	TGCAGCGGACAAGGGAGACAGGCGAACACTGAAGCTTTCTTT	CSGQGRQANTEAFF
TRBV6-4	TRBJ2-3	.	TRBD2	TGTGCCAGCAGTGACTCGGGGGGGGGAAGCACAGATACGCAGTATTTT	CASSDSGGGSTDTQYF
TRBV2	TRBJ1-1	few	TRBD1	TGTGCCACCCCAGGGGGGATTATGGGTGAAGCTTTCTTT	CATPGGIMGEAFF
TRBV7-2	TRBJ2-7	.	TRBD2	TGTGCCAGCAGCTTAGCGGGCATTAGCGGGGGGGCCTGGTACGAGCAGTACTTC	CASSLAGISGGAWYEQYF
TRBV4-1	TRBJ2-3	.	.	TGCGCCAGCAGAACAGGAGTGGGCACAGATACGCAGTATTTT	CASRTGVGTDTQYF
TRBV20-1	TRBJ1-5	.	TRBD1	TGCAGTGCTAGTCAGGGGGATCAGCCCCAGCATTTT	CSASQGDQPQHF
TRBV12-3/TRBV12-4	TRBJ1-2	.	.	TGTGCCAGCAGCACCCAGATGATCTATGGCTACACCTTC	CASSTQMIYGYTF
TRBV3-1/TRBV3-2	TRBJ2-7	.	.	TGTGCCAGCAGCCAAGATCTCGGTTCCTACGAGCAGTACTTC	CASSQDLGSYEQYF
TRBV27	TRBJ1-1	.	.	TGTGCCAGCAGTTTGATTCGGGGGATGGAGGCTTTCTTT	CASSLIRGMEAFF
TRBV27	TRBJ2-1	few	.	TGTGCCAGCAGTTTGGTGGACAGATACAATGAGCAGTTCTTC	CASSLVDRYNEQFF
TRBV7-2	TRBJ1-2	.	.	TGTGCCAGCAGCTTACAGGGTAGGGATGGCTACACCTTC	CASSLQGRDGYTF
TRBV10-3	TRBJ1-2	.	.	TGTGCCATCAGTGAGTCAATACGGTTCGATGGCTACACCTTC	CAISESIRFDGYTF
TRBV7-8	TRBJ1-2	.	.	TGTGCCAGCAGCCCAGGGACTTCGGGACATGGCTACACCTTC	CASSPGTSGHGYTF
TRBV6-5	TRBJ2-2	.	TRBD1	TGTGCCAGCAGTAAAAACAGGGGTCTAACCGGGGAGCTGTTTTTT	CASSKNRGLTGELFF
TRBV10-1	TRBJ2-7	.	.	TGCGCCAGCAGTGAGTCTTTGCGGGACGAGCAGTACTTC	CASSESLRDEQYF